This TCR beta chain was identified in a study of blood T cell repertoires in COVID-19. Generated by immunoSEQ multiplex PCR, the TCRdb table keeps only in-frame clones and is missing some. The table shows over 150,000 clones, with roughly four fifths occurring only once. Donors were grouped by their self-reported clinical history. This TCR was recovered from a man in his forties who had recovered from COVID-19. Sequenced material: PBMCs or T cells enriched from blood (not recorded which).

CDR3 nucleotide sequence: TGCGCCAGCAGCCCGTCCGGACAGGGTGGCGAGACCCAGTACTTC. Its translation: CASSPSGQGGETQYF. J is TRBJ2-5 and V is TRBV5-1, with 8 nucleotides matching TRBD1. The CDR3 covers 15 residues. CDR1 is SGHRS and CDR2 is YFSETQ in the germline V gene. Losses at the gene ends were 4 bases for V and 5 bases for J; bases not matched to a gene: 10.